This T cell receptor beta chain was captured in a study of T cell responses to AZD1222 COVID-19 vaccine. Study conclusions and caveats: No repertoire was sampled before or during the peak T cell response, only after it. Possibly, clonal diversity was underestimated; donors were largely white British and included more females. Two doses of AZD1222 preceded a rise in Spike-specific TCR breadth and depth. At baseline, seropositivity was found in only a handful of AZD1222 recipients.

Germline CDR1 and CDR2: SGHNT and YENEEA. There are 15 residues in the CDR3. Trimming took 1 base from V and 4 from J, leaving 12 bases between them. Points on this clone: Its target is unknown.

TCRdb's copy holds only in-frame clones and misses some; the assay was immunoSEQ multiplex PCR. The sample gives about 76,000 clones, under 95% of which show up once; more than 4% is in the top ten. This receptor was obtained from an adult in good health. This chain uses TRBV11-3 with TRBJ2-3; D might be TRBD1 (6 bases). The sample in question was peripheral blood, obtained on day 0 of AZD1222 vaccination. Here the CDR3 reads CASSLGGQRSDTQYF. The DNA of the CDR3 is TGTGCCAGCAGCTTAGGGGGGCAGCGGTCAGATACGCAGTATTTT.